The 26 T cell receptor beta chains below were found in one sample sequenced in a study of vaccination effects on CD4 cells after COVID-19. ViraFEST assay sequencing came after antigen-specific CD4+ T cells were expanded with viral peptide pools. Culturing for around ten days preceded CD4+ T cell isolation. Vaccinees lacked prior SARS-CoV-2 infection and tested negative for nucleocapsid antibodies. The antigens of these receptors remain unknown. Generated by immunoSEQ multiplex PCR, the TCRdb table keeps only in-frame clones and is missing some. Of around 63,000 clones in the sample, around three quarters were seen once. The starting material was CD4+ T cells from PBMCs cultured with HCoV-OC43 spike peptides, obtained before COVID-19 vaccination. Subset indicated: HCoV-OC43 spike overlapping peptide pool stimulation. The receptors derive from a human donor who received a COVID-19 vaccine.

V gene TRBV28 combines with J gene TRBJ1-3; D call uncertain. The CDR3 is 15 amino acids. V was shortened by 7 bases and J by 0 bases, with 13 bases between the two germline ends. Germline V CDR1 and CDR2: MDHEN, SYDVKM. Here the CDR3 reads CASTLGGDSGNTIYF. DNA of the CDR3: TGTGCCAGCACCCTGGGCGGGGACTCTGGAAACACCATATATTTT.

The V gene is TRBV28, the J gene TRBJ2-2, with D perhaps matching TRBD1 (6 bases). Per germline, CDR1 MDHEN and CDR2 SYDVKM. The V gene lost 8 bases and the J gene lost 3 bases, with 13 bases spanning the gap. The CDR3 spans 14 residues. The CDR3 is CASSPGHYTGELFF. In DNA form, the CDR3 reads TGTGCCAGCTCCCCGGGACACTACACCGGGGAGCTGTTTTTT.

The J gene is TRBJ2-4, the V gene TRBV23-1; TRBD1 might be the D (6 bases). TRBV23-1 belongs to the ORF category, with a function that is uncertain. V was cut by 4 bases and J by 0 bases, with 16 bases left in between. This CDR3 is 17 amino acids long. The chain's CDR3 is CASSRGRQAVAKNIQYF. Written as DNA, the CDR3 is TGCGCCAGCAGTCGAGGGAGACAGGCAGTAGCCAAAAACATTCAGTACTTC.

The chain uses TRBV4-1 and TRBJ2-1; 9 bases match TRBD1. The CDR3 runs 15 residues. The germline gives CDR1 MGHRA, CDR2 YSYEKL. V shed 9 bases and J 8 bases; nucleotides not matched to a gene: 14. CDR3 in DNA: TGCGCCAGTTCGGCCGGGACAGGGTGGAGCGATGAGCAGTTCTTC. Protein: CASSAGTGWSDEQFF.

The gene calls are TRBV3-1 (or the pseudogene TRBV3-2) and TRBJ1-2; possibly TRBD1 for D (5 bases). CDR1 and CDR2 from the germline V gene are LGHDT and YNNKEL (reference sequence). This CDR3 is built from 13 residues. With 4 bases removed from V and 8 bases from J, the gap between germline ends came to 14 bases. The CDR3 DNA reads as TGTGCCAGCAGCCTAACTCTAGGGGACGGCTACACCTTC. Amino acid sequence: CASSLTLGDGYTF.

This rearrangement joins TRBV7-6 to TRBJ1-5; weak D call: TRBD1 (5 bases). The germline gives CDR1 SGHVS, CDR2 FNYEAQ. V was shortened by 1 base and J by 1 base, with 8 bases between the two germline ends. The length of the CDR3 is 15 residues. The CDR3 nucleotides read TGTGCCAGCAGCTTAGTTGGGGGGAGCAATCAGCCCCAGCATTTT. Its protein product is CASSLVGGSNQPQHF.

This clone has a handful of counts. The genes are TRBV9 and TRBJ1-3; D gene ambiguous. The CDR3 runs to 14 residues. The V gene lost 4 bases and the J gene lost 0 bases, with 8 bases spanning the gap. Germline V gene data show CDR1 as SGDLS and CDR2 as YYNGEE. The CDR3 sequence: CASSIDNSGNTIYF. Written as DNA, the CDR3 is TGTGCCAGCAGCATAGACAACTCTGGAAACACCATATATTTT.

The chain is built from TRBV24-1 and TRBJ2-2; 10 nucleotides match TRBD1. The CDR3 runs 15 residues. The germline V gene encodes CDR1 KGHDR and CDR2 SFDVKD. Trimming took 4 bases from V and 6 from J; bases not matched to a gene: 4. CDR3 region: CATSDPGQGAGELFF. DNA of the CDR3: TGTGCCACCAGTGACCCCGGACAGGGGGCCGGGGAGCTGTTTTTT.

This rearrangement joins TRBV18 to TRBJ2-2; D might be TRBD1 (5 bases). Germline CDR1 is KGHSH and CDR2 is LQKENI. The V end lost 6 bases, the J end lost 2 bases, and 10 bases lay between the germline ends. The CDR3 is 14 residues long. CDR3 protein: CASSDSLNTGELFF. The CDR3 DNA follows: TGTGCCAGCTCTGACAGCCTTAACACCGGGGAGCTGTTTTTT.

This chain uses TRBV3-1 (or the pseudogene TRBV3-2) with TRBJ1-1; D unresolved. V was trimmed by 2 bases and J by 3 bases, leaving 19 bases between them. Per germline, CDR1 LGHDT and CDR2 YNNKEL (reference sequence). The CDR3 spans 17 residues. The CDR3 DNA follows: TGTGCCAGCAGCCAACGAGGCCGATTTAATGTGTACACTGAAGCTTTCTTT. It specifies CASSQRGRFNVYTEAFF.

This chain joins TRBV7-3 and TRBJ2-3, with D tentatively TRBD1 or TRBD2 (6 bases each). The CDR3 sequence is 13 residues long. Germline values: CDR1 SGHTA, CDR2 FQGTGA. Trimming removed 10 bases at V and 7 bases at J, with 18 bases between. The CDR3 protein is CATARGAGHTQYF. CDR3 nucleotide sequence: TGTGCCACCGCAAGGGGGGCCGGGCATACGCAGTATTTT. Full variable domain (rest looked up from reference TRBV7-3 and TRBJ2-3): GAGVSQTPSNKVTEKGKYVELRCDPISGHTALYWYRQSLGQGPEFLIYFQGTGAADDSGLPNDRFFAVRPEGSVSTLKIQRTERGDSAVYLCATARGAGHTQYFGPGTRLTVL.

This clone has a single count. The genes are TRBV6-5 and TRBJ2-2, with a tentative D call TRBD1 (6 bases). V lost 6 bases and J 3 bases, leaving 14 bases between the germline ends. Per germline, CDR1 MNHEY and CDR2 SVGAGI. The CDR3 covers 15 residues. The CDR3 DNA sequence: TGTGCCAGCAGCATTACAGGGTACTACACCGGGGAGCTGTTTTTT. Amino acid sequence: CASSITGYYTGELFF.

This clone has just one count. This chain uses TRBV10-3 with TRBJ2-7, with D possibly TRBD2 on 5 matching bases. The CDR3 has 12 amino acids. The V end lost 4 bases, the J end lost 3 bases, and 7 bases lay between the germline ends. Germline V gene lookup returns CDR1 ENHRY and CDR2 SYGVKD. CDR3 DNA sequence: TGTGCCATCAGTGGGGGAGACTACGAGCAGTACGTC. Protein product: CAISGGDYEQYV.

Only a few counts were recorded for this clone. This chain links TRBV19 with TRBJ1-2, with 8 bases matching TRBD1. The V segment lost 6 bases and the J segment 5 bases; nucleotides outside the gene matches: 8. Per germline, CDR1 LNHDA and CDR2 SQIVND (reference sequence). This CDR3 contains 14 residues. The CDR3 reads CASSSDRGSYGYTF. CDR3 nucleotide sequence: TGTGCCAGTAGCAGCGACAGGGGATCGTATGGCTACACCTTC.

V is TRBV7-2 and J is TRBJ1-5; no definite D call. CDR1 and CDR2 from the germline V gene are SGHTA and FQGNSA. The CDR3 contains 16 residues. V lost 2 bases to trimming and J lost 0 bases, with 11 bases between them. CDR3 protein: CASSLSGINSNQPQHF. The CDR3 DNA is TGTGCCAGCAGCTTATCGGGTATCAATAGCAATCAGCCCCAGCATTTT.

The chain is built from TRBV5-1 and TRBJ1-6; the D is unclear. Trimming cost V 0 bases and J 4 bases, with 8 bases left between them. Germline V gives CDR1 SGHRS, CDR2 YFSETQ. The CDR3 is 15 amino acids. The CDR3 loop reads CASSLGALYNSPLHF. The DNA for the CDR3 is TGCGCCAGCAGCTTGGGGGCGCTTTATAATTCACCCCTCCACTTT.

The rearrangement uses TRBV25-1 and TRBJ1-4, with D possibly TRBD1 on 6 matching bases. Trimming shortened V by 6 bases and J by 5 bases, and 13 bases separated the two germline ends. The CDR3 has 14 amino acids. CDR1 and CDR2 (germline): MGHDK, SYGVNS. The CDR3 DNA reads TGTGCCAGCAGGGGGGCTGTAGTAAATGAAAAACTGTTTTTT. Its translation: CASRGAVVNEKLFF.

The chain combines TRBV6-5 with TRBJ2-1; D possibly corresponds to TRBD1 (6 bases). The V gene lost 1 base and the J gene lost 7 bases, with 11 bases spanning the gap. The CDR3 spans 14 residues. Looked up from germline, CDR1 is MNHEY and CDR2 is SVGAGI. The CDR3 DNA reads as TGTGCCAGCAGTTACTTAGGCAGGGGTAATGAGCAGTTCTTC. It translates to CASSYLGRGNEQFF.

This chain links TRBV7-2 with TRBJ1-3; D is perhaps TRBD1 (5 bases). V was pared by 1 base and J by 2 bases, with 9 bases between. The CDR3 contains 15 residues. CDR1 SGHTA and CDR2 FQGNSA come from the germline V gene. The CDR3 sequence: CASSLVGATGNTIYF. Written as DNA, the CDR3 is TGTGCCAGCAGCTTAGTAGGGGCGACTGGAAACACCATATATTTT.

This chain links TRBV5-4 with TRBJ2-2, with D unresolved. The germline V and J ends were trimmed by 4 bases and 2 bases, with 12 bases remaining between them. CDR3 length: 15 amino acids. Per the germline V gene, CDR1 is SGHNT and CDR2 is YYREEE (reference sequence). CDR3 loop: CASSEARINTGELFF. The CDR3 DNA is TGTGCCAGCAGCGAAGCGCGGATTAACACCGGGGAGCTGTTTTTT.

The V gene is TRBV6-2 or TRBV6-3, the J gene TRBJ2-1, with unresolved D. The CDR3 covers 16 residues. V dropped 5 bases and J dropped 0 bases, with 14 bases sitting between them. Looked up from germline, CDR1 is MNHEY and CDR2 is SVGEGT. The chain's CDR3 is CASSPRHYNSYNEQFF. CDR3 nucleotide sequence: TGTGCCAGCAGTCCACGACACTATAACTCCTACAATGAGCAGTTCTTC.

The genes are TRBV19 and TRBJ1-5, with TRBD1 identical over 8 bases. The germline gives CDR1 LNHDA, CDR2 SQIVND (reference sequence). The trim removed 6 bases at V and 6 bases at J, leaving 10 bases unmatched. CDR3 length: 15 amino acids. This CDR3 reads CASRLLDRGGQPQHF. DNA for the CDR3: TGTGCCAGTAGGCTACTCGACAGGGGCGGTCAGCCCCAGCATTTT.

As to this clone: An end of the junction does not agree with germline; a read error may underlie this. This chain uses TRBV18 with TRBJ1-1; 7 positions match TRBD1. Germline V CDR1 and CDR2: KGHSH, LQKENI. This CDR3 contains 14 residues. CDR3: CASSPLEGAPEAFF. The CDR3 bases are TGTGCCAGCTCCCCACTAGAGGGGGCGCCTGAAGCTTTCTTT.

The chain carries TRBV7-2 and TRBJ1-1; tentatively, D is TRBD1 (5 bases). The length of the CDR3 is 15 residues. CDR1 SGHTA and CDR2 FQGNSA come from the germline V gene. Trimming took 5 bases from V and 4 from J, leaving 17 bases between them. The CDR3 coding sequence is TGTGCCAGCAGCCCGGGTCGGGGGAGGGCCACTGAAGCTTTCTTT. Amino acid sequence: CASSPGRGRATEAFF.

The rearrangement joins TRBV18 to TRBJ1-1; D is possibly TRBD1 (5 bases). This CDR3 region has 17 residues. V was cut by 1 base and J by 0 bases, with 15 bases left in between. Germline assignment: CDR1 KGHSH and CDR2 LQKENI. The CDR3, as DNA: TGTGCCAGCTCACCACTCGACAGCAAAAACATGAACACTGAAGCTTTCTTT. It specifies CASSPLDSKNMNTEAFF.

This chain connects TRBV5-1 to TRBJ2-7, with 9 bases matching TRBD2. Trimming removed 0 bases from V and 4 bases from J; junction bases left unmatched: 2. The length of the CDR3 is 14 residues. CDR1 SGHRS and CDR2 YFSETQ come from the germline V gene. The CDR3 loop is CASSLGSGGYEQYV. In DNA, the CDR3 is TGCGCCAGCAGCTTGGGCAGCGGGGGGTACGAGCAGTACGTC.